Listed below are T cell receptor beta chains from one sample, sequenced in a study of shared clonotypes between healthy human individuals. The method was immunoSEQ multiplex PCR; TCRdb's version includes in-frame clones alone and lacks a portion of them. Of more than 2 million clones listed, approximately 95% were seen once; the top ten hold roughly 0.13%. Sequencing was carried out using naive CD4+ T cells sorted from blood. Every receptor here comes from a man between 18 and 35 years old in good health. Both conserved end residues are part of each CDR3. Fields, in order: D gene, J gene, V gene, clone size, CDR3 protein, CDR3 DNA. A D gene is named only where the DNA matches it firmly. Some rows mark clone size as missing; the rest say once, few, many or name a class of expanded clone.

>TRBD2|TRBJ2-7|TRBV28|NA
CASSSPGLAGQGEQYF
TGTGCCAGCAGTTCGCCGGGACTAGCGGGGCAGGGCGAGCAGTACTTC
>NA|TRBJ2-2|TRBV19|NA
CASSPGHINTGELFF
TGTGCCAGTAGTCCGGGACACATCAACACCGGGGAGCTGTTTTTT
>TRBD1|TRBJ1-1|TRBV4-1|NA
CASRAQQGARNTEAFF
TGCGCCAGCAGGGCACAACAGGGGGCGCGGAACACTGAAGCTTTCTTT
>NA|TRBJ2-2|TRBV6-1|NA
CASRETVSIGELFF
TGTGCCAGCAGGGAGACAGTTTCTATCGGGGAGCTGTTTTTT
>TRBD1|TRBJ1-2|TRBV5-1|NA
CASSQGQERPRLYGYTF
TGCGCCAGCAGCCAGGGACAGGAGCGCCCCCGGCTATATGGCTACACCTTC
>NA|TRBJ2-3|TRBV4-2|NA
CASSQGEDRRDTQYF
TGTGCCAGCAGCCAAGGGGAGGACAGAAGAGATACGCAGTATTTT
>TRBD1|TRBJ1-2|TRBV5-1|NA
CASSPAGQGKGYTF
TGCGCCAGCAGCCCGGCGGGACAGGGTAAAGGCTACACCTTC
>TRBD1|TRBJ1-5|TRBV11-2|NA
CASSSKKTGGDRQPQHF
TGTGCCAGCAGCTCCAAGAAGACAGGGGGCGATAGGCAGCCCCAGCATTTT
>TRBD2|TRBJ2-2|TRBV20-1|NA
CSAIGPGGLF
TGCAGTGCTATAGGACCGGGGGGGCTTTTT
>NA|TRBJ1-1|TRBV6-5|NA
CASNRNTEAFF
TGTGCCTCGAACAGGAACACTGAAGCTTTCTTT
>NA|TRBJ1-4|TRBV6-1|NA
CASSQFTTTNEKLFF
TGTGCCAGCAGTCAATTTACTACAACTAATGAAAAACTGTTTTTT
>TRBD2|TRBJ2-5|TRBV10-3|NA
CATRRSGAQETQYF
TGTGCCACGCGGAGAAGCGGGGCTCAAGAGACCCAGTACTTC
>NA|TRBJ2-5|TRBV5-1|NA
CASSDGQSQETQYF
TGCGCCAGCAGCGATGGACAGAGCCAAGAGACCCAGTACTTC
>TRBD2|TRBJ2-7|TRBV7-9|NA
CASSSWTSIYEQYF
TGTGCCAGCAGCTCCTGGACTAGCATCTACGAGCAGTACTTC
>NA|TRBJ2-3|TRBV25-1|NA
CASSVQGTQYF
TGTGCCAGCAGTGTTCAGGGCACGCAGTATTTT
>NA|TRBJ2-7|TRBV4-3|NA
CASSQEFGPSREQYF
TGCGCCAGCAGCCAAGAGTTCGGACCGTCCCGCGAGCAGTACTTC
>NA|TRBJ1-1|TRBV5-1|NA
CASSLPHPKQGITEAFF
TGCGCCAGCAGCTTGCCCCACCCTAAACAGGGAATCACTGAAGCTTTCTTT
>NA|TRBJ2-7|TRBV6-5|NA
CASGDDSYEQYF
TGTGCCAGCGGGGATGACTCCTACGAGCAGTACTTC
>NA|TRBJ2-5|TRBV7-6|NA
CASSPGETQYF
TGTGCCAGCAGCCCAGGAGAGACCCAGTACTTC
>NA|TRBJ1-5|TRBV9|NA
CASSVGAGNQPQHF
TGTGCCAGCAGCGTGGGGGCGGGCAATCAGCCCCAGCATTTT
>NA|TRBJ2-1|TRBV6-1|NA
CASSERAISYNEQFF
TGTGCCAGCAGTGAAAGGGCGATCTCCTACAATGAGCAGTTCTTC
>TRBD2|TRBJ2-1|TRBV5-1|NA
CATTSGTSFYNEQFF
TGCGCCACCACCAGCGGGACTAGCTTCTACAATGAGCAGTTCTTC
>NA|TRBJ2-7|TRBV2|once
CASSLGQGGSYEQYF
TGTGCCAGCAGTTTAGGGCAGGGGGGCTCCTACGAGCAGTACTTC
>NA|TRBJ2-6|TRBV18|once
CASSPGLTGANVLTF
TGTGCCAGCTCACCTGGTCTTACTGGGGCCAACGTCCTGACTTTC
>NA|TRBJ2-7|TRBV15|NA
CATSRDIGGEQYF
TGTGCCACCAGCAGAGATATCGGGGGCGAGCAGTACTTC
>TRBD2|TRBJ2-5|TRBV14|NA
CASSRLGLAETQYF
TGTGCCAGCAGCCGCCTGGGACTAGCGGAGACCCAGTACTTC
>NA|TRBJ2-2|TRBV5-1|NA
CASTRTENTGELFF
TGCGCCAGCACCCGGACAGAGAACACCGGGGAGCTGTTTTTT
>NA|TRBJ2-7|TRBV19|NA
CASSSAGDTSYEQYF
TGTGCCAGTAGTTCCGCAGGGGACACTTCCTACGAGCAGTACTTC
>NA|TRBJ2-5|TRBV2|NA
CASRVQETQYF
TGTGCCAGCAGGGTCCAAGAGACCCAGTACTTC
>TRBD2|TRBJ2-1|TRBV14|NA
CASSQGGLGYNEQFF
TGTGCCAGCAGCCAGGGGGGACTAGGGTACAATGAGCAGTTCTTC
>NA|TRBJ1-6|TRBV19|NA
CASSGEVAYNSPLHF
TGTGCCAGTAGTGGGGAGGTAGCCTATAATTCACCCCTCCACTTT
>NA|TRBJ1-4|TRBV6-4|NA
CASSVVSGEKLFF
TGTGCCAGCAGTGTAGTCAGCGGGGAAAAACTGTTTTTT
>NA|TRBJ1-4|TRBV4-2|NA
CASSHETNEKLFF
TGTGCCAGCAGCCATGAAACTAATGAAAAACTGTTTTTT
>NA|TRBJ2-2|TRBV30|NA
CAWSHLGIANTGELFF
TGTGCCTGGAGTCACCTCGGGATCGCGAACACCGGGGAGCTGTTTTTT
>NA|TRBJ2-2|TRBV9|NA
CASSVAPGSNTGELFF
TGTGCCAGCAGCGTAGCTCCGGGGTCGAACACCGGGGAGCTGTTTTTT
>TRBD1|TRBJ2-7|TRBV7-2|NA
CASSITGGLSYEQYF
TGTGCCAGCAGCATAACAGGGGGCCTCTCCTACGAGCAGTACTTC
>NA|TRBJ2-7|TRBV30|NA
CAWSGDREQYF
TGTGCCTGGAGCGGAGACAGAGAGCAGTACTTC
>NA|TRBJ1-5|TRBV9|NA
CASSVGEGGNQPQHF
TGTGCCAGCAGCGTAGGGGAGGGTGGCAATCAGCCCCAGCATTTT
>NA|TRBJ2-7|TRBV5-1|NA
CASSPAWRPETYEQYF
TGCGCCAGCAGCCCGGCTTGGAGGCCTGAAACCTACGAGCAGTACTTC
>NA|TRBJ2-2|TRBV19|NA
CASSIRTNTGELFF
TGTGCCAGTAGTATACGTACGAACACCGGGGAGCTGTTTTTT
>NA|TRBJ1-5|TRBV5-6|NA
CASSLGVGQPQHF
TGTGCCAGCAGCCTAGGGGTGGGCCAGCCCCAGCATTTT
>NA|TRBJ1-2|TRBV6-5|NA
CASSVTGKTGYTF
TGTGCCAGCAGTGTCACGGGGAAAACTGGCTACACCTTC
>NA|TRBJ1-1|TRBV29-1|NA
CSGGRGDTEAFF
TGCAGCGGGGGCCGTGGGGACACTGAAGCTTTCTTT
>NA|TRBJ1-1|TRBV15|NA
CATSRDRWREAFF
TGTGCCACCAGCAGAGACAGATGGAGGGAAGCTTTCTTT
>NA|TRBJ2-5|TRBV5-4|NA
CASSLDPSQETQYF
TGTGCCAGCAGCTTGGACCCCTCCCAAGAGACCCAGTACTTC
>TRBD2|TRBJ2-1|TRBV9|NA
CASSPNAQSGAHNEQFF
TGTGCCAGCTCCCCCAACGCCCAGAGCGGGGCCCACAATGAGCAGTTCTTC
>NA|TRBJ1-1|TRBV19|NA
CASSTERTVGIDTEAFF
TGTGCCAGTAGTACAGAGAGGACAGTCGGCATTGACACTGAAGCTTTCTTT
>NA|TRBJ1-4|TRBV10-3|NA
CAISGGGRGEKLFF
TGTGCCATCAGTGGAGGTGGGAGGGGTGAAAAACTGTTTTTT
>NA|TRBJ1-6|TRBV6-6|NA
CASSLQGNSPLHF
TGTGCCAGCAGCCTACAGGGAAATTCACCCCTCCACTTT
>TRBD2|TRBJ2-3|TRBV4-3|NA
CASSQGSGRVNTQYF
TGCGCCAGCAGCCAAGGGAGCGGGAGGGTAAATACGCAGTATTTT
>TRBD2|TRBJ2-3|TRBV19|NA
CASSIRAGETDTQYF
TGTGCCAGTAGTATCAGAGCGGGGGAAACAGATACGCAGTATTTT